Shown below are 5 T cell receptor beta chains from a single sample sequenced in a study of radiotherapy plus CTLA-4 blockade in lung cancer. Data came from immunoSEQ multiplex PCR; TCRdb stores just in-frame clones and leaves some out. Seen here are about 48,000 clones, around 86% observed once, and the top ten hold 2.5% to 3.5%. Sequences were derived from peripheral blood, sampled from a patient treated with radiotherapy plus ipilimumab. The source of these receptors is a human donor with non-small cell lung cancer who had stable disease on radiotherapy plus ipilimumab.

This sequence joins TRBV5-1 and TRBJ1-2; D possibly corresponds to TRBD1 (6 bases). In germline, CDR1 is SGHRS, CDR2 YFSETQ. The CDR3 is made up of 13 amino acids. Trimming left V 4 bases short and J 3 bases short, with 10 bases between. The CDR3 DNA reads as TGCGCCAGCAGCCAGGGGTTGGACTATGGCTACACCTTC. Its protein is CASSQGLDYGYTF.

The CDR3 region is CASSAGTEAFF. In DNA form, the CDR3 reads TGTGCCAGCAGCGCCGGGACAGAAGCTTTCTTT. The chain recombines TRBV7-9 with TRBJ1-1; D may be TRBD1 (6 bases). This CDR3 has 11 amino acids. The V and J ends lost 5 bases and 8 bases respectively, with 9 bases between them. Germline CDR1 reads SEHNR; CDR2 reads FQNEAQ (reference sequence). Complete variable domain (other parts from reference TRBV7-9 and TRBJ1-1): DTGVSQNPRHKITKRGQNVTFRCDPISEHNRLYWYRQTLGQGPEFLTYFQNEAQLEKSRLLSDRFSAERPKGSFSTLEIQRTEQGDSAMYLCASSAGTEAFFGQGTRLTVV.

The CDR3: CASSTLTGGLFNEQFF. DNA of the CDR3: TGTGCCAGCAGCACTCTGACAGGGGGCTTGTTCAATGAGCAGTTCTTC. The chain has TRBV11-2 and TRBJ2-1, with TRBD1 matching over 10 bases. Germline lookup yields CDR1 SGHAT and CDR2 FQNNGV. Unmatched junction bases numbered 10, after V lost 5 bases and J lost 6 bases. This CDR3 spans 16 amino acids.

This clone came up a few times. The J gene is TRBJ1-1, the V gene TRBV5-1; 10 bases are shared with TRBD1. Looked up from germline, CDR1 is SGHRS and CDR2 is YFSETQ. This CDR3 contains 14 residues. With V trimmed by 4 bases and J by 6 bases, 6 bases remained unmatched. For the CDR3, the DNA is TGCGCCAGCAGCCCCCGACAGGGGGCGGCTGAAGCTTTCTTT. Protein sequence: CASSPRQGAAEAFF.

The chain has TRBV7-2 and TRBJ2-3, with 10 bases aligning to TRBD2. J was trimmed by 6 bases and V by 7 bases; bases with no gene match: 13. The CDR3 covers 16 residues. CDR1 SGHTA and CDR2 FQGNSA come from the germline V gene. CDR3 nucleotide sequence: TGTGCCAGCAACGTAGCCCTAGCGGGAGATGAGGATACGCAGTATTTT. This encodes CASNVALAGDEDTQYF.